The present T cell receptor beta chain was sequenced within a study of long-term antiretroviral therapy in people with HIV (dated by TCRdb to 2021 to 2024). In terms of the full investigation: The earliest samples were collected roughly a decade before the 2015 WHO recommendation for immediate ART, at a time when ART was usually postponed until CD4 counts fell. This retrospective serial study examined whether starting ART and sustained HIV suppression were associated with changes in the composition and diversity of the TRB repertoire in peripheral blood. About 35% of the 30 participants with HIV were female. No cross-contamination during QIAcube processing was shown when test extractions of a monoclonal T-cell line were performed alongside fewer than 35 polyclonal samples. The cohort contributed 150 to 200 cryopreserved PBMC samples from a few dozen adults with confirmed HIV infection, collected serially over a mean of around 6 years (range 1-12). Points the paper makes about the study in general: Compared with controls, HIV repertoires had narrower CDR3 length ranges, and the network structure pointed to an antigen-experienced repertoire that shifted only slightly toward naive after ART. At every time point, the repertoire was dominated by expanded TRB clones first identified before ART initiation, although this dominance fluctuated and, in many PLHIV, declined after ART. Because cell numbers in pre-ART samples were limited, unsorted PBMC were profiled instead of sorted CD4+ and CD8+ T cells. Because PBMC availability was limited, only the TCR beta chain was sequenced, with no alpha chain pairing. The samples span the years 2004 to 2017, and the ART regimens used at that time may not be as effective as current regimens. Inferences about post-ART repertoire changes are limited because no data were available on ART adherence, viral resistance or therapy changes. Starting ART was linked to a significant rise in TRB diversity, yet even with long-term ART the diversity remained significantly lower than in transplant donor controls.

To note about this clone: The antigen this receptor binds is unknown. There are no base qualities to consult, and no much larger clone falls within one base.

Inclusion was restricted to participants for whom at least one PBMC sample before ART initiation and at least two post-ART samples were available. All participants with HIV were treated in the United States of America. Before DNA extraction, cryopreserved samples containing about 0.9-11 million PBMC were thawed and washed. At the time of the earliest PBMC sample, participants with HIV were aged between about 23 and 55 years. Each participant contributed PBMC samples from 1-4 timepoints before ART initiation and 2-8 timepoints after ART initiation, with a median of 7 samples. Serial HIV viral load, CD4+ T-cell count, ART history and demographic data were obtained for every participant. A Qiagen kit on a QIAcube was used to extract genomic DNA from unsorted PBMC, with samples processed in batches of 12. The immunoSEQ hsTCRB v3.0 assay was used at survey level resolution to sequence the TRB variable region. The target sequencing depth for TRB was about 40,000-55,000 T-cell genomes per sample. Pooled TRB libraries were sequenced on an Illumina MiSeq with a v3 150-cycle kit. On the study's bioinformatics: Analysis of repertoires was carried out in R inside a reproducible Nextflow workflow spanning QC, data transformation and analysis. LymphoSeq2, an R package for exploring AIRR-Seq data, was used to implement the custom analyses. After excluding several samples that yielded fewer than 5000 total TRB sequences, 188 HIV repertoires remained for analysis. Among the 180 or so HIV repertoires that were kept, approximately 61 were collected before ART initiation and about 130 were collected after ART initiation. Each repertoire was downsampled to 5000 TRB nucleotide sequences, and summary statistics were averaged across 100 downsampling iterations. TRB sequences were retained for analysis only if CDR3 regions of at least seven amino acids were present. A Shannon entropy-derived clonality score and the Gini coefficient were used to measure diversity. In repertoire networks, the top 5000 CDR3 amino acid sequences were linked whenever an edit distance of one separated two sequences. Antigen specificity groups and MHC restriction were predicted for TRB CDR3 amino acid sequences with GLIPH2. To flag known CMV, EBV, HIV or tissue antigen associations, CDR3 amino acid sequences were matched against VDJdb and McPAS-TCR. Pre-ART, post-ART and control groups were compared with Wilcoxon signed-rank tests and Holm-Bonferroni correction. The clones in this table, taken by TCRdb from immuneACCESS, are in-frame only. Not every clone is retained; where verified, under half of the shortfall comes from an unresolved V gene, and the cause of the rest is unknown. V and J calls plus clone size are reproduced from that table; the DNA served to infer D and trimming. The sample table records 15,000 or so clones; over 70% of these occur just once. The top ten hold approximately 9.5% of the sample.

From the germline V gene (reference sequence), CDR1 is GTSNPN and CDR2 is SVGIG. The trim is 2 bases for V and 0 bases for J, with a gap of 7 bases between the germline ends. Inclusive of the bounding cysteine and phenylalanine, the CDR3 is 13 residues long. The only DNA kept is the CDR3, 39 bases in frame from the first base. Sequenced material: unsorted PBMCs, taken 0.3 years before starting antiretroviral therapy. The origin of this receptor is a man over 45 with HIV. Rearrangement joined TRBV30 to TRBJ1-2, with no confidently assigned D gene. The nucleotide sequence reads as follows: TGTGCCTGGAGTCCAGTAGCTAACTATGGCTACACCTTC. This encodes CAWSPVANYGYTF.